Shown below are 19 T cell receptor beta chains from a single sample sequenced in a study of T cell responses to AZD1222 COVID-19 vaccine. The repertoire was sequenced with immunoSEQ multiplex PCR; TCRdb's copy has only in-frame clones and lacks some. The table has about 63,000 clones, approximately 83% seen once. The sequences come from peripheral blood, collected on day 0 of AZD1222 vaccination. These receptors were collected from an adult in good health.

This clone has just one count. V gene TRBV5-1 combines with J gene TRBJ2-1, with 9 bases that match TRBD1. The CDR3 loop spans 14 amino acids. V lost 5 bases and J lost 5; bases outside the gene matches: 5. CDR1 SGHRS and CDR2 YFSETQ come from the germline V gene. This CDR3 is CASRTGTGNNEQFF. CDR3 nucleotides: TGCGCCAGCAGAACCGGGACAGGGAACAATGAGCAGTTCTTC.

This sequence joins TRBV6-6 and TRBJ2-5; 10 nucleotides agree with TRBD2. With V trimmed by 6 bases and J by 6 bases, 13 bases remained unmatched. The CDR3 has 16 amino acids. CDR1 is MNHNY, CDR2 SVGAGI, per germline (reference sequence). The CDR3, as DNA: TGTGCCAGCAGCGGAAGGAGCGGGGGGGTCAGGCAGACCCAGTACTTC. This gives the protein CASSGRSGGVRQTQYF.

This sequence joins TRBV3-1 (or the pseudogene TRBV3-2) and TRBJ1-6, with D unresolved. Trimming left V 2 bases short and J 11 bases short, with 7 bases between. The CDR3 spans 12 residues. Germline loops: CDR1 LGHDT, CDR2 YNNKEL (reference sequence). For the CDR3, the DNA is TGTGCCAGCAGCCAATCTTCAGCACCCCTCCACTTT. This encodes CASSQSSAPLHF.

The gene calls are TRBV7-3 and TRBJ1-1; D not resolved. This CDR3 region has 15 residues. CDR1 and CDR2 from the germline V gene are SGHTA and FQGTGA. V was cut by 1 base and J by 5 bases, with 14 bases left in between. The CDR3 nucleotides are TGTGCCAGCAGCTTAAAACAGACCCCGGGGACTGAAGCTTTCTTT. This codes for CASSLKQTPGTEAFF.

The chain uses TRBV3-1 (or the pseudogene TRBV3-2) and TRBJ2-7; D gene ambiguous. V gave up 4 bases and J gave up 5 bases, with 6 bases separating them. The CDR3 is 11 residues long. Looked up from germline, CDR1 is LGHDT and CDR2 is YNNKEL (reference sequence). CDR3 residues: CASSLGNEQYF. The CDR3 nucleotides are TGTGCCAGCAGCCTAGGGAACGAGCAGTACTTC.

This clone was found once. This CDR3 is CASSVAGQSSYYGYTF. CDR3 bases: TGTGCCAGCAGCGTAGCTGGACAGAGCAGTTACTATGGCTACACCTTC. This sequence joins TRBV9 and TRBJ1-2; D possibly corresponds to TRBD1 (6 bases). Germline CDR1 reads SGDLS; CDR2 reads YYNGEE. Trimming pared 0 bases from V and 3 bases from J, leaving 15 bases between. The CDR3 is made up of 16 amino acids.

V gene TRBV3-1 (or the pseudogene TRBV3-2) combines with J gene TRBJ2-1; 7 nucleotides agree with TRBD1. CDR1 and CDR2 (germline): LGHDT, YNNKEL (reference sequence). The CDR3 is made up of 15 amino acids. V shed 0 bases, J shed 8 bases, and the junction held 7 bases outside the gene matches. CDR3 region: CASSQEHRGVHEQFF. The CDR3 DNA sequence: TGTGCCAGCAGCCAAGAGCACAGGGGAGTCCATGAGCAGTTCTTC.

The CDR3, as DNA: TGTGCCAGCAGGCCCCCCAGGGGGGGGGCCACTGAAGCTTTCTTT. Translating it yields CASRPPRGGATEAFF. The rearrangement uses TRBV28 and TRBJ1-1; 7 positions match TRBD1. The junction had 11 bases not matched to a gene; V was cut back by 6 bases and J by 4 bases. CDR3 length equals 15 residues. Germline-derived CDR1 and CDR2 are MDHEN and SYDVKM.

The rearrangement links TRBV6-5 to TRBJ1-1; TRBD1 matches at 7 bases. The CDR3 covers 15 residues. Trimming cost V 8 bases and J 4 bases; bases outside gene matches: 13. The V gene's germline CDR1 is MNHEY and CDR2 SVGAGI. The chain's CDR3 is CASVRQGPGGTEAFF. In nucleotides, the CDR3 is TGTGCCAGCGTACGACAGGGACCCGGCGGCACTGAAGCTTTCTTT.

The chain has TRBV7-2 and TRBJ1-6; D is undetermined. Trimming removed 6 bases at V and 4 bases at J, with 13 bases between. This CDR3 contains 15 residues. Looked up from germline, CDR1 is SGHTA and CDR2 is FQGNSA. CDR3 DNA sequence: TGTGCCAGCAGGATTCGGAGCGGGTATAATTCACCCCTCCACTTT. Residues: CASRIRSGYNSPLHF. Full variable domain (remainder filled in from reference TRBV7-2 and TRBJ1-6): GAGVSQSPSNKVTEKGKDVELRCDPISGHTALYWYRQSLGQGLEFLIYFQGNSAPDKSGLPSDRFSAERTGGSVSTLTIQRTQQEDSAVYLCASRIRSGYNSPLHFGNGTRLTVT.

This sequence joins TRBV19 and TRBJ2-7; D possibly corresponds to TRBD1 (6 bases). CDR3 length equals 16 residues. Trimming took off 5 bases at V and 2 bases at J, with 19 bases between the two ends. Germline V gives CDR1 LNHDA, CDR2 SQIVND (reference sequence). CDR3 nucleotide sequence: TGTGCCAGTAGTTCCCGAGGCAGGGGCCTTACCTACGAGCAGTACTTC. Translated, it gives CASSSRGRGLTYEQYF.

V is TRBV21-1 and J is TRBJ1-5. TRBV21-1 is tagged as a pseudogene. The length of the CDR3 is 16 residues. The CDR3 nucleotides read TGTGCCAGCAGGCCGTTCAAGGGAGGGCGCAATCAGCCCCAGCATTTT. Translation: CASRPFKGGRNQPQHF.

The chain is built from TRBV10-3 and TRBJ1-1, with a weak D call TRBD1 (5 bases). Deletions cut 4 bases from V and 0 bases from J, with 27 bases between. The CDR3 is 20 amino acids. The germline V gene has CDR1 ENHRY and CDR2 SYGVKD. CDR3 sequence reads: CAISVTLLSPGRAMNTEAFF. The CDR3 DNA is TGTGCCATCAGTGTTACCCTGCTTTCTCCGGGACGGGCGATGAACACTGAAGCTTTCTTT.

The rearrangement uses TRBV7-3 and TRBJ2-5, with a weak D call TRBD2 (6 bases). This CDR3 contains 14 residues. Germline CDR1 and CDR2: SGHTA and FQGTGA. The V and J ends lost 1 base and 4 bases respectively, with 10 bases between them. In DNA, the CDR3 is TGTGCCAGCAGCTTAAACCACGGGGGAGAGACCCAGTACTTC. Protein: CASSLNHGGETQYF.

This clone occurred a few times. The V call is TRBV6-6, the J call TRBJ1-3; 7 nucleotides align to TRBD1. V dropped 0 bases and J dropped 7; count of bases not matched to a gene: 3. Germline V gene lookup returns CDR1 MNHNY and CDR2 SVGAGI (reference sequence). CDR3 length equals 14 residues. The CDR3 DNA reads TGTGCCAGCAGTTACTCCGAGGGGGCCAACACCATATATTTT. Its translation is CASSYSEGANTIYF.

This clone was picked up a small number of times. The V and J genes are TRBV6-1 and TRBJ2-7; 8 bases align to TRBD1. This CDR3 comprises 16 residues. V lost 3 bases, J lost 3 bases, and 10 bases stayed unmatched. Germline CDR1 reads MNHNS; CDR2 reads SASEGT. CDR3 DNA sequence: TGTGCCAGCAGTGACCCAAGGACAGGGCAGGGCTACGAGCAGTACTTC. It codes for CASSDPRTGQGYEQYF.

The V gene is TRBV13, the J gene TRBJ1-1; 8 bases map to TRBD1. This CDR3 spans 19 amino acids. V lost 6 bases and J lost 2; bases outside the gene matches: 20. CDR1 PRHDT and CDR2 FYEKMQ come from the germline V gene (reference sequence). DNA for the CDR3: TGTGCCAGCAGGCACGGACAGGGAGCCGGCCAATTGAGTAACACTGAAGCTTTCTTT. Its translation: CASRHGQGAGQLSNTEAFF.

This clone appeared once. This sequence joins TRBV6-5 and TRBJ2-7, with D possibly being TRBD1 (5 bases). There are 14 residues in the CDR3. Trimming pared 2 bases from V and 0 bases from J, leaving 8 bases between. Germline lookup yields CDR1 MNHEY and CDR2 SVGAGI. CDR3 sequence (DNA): TGTGCCAGCAGTTACATCACAGGCTCCTACGAGCAGTACTTC. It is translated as CASSYITGSYEQYF.

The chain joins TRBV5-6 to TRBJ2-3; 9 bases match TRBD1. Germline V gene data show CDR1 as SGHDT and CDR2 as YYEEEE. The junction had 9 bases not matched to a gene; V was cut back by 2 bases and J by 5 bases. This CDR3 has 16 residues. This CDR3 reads CASSLQGQGWGDTQYF. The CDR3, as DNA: TGTGCCAGCAGCTTACAAGGACAGGGGTGGGGAGATACGCAGTATTTT.